Listed below are T cell receptor beta chains from one sample, sequenced in a study of T cells in pancreatic ductal adenocarcinoma. Data came from immunoSEQ multiplex PCR; TCRdb stores just in-frame clones and leaves some out. The repertoire includes roughly 100,000 clones, roughly 96% of them detected once, and about 3% sits in the top ten. Sequencing was performed on PBMCs. Receptors were obtained from a human donor with pancreatic ductal adenocarcinoma. The conserved cysteine and the conserved F or W are not part of the CDR3 here.

TRBV18,TRBJ1-3,ASSPGQPGSGNTIY
TRBV5-1,TRBJ2-5,ASSTGVAGAAETQY
TRBV18,TRBJ2-7,ASSPQGDSYEQY
TRBV7-3,TRBJ2-3,ASSVPRDRDTDTQY
TRBV7-9,TRBJ2-7,ASSLGPSGQY
TRBV5-5,TRBJ1-3,ASSLQAGNTIY
TRBV18,TRBJ2-2,ASSPLGQNTGELF
TRBV10-2,TRBJ1-3,ASREAAGNTIY
TRBV28,TRBJ2-7,ASTHGGQGSYEQY
TRBV2,TRBJ2-2,ASSPNTGELF
TRBV4-3,TRBJ2-1,ASSQDSAPAGDNEQF
TRBV10-1,TRBJ2-7,ASSDPGGLAGAYEQY
TRBV30,TRBJ2-3,AWSPKWARRHTDTQY
TRBV10-3,TRBJ2-5,AISGEWGTQETQY
TRBV6-1,TRBJ1-1,ASSLTGMNTEAF
TRBV2,TRBJ1-2,ASSEYNSNYGYT
TRBV19,TRBJ2-7,ASSIFWTSAEQY
TRBV28,TRBJ2-7,ASSFSVSSYEQY
TRBV10-2,TRBJ2-5,ASGEGPETQY
TRBV28,TRBJ2-1,ASRDSSSYNEQF
TRBV6-5,TRBJ2-3,ASSYLQGPDTQY
TRBV25-1,TRBJ2-3,ASSDGAGDTQY
TRBV11-2,TRBJ2-5,ASSLDSGRWETQY
TRBV6-6,TRBJ2-3,ASSGSRGSDTQY
TRBV2,TRBJ2-1,ASSPSNEQF
TRBV4-1,TRBJ2-1,ASSQVEGNEQF
TRBV19,TRBJ1-2,ASSQGPIGYT
TRBV2,TRBJ2-7,ASRKQEYEQY
TRBV11-2,TRBJ1-5,ASSLGGGGGQPQH
TRBV27,TRBJ2-7,ASSLSPYVNYEQY
TRBV6-5,TRBJ2-3,ASRDRGGGTDTQY
TRBV6-6,TRBJ2-7,ASMTEEAYEQY
TRBV7-7,TRBJ2-3,ASSLDAEDTQY